A single sample gave rise to the 8 T cell receptor beta chains below, sequenced in a study of cytomegalovirus exposure and HLA in healthy donors. With 60 Vbeta and 13 Jbeta primers, the PCR was carried out. Sequencing was performed with immunoSEQ multiplex PCR; in TCRdb, only in-frame clones are kept and a portion is missing. Of more than 95,000 clones in the sample, more than 75% were seen once. Sequencing used PBMCs. Source of these receptors: a man younger than 35 in good health and CMV-seronegative.

The sample holds a few counts of this clone. The chain has TRBV11-1 and TRBJ1-1, with a weak D call TRBD1 (5 bases). V was trimmed by 10 bases and J by 3 bases, leaving 15 bases between them. Germline lookup yields CDR1 SGHAT and CDR2 FQDESV (reference sequence). The CDR3 length is 13 residues. CDR3 bases: TGTGCCATTCTCGGAGGGGTGGACACTGAAGCTTTCTTT. This gives the protein CAILGGVDTEAFF.

J is TRBJ2-7 and V is TRBV5-6; 7 bases fit TRBD1. The CDR3 sequence is 14 residues long. Germline lookup yields CDR1 SGHDT and CDR2 YYEEEE. J was trimmed by 2 bases and V by 4 bases; bases with no gene match: 6. In nucleotides, the CDR3 is TGTGCCAGCAGCCCCGGGACAGCCACCTACGAGCAGTACTTC. It specifies CASSPGTATYEQYF.

This clone has more than one count but fewer than ten. The rearrangement uses TRBV5-1 and TRBJ2-7, with D tentatively TRBD2 (6 bases). Germline CDR1 reads SGHRS; CDR2 reads YFSETQ. CDR3 length equals 15 residues. Trimming took off 1 base at V and 2 bases at J, with 13 bases between the two ends. The CDR3, as DNA: TGCGCCAGCAGCTTGACCGCGGGGATCCCCTACGAGCAGTACTTC. Its protein is CASSLTAGIPYEQYF.

This chain links TRBV7-3 with TRBJ2-1; perhaps TRBD2 as D (5 bases). V lost 5 bases, J lost 2 bases, and 13 bases lay in between. The CDR3 runs to 15 residues. Germline V CDR1 and CDR2: SGHTA, FQGTGA. CDR3 coding DNA: TGTGCCAGCAGCCCGGACCCCGGGGCCTACAATGAGCAGTTCTTC. Its protein product is CASSPDPGAYNEQFF.

CDR3 coding DNA: TGTGCCAGCAGTCGGGAGGGCTTCTCCTACGAGCAGTACTTC. This gives the protein CASSREGFSYEQYF. The V and J genes are TRBV5-4 and TRBJ2-7; TRBD2 agrees at 8 bases. This CDR3 is 14 amino acids long. V gave up 5 bases and J gave up 0 bases; unmatched junction bases: 4. Per the germline V gene, CDR1 is SGHNT and CDR2 is YYREEE (reference sequence).

The V gene is TRBV7-8, the J gene TRBJ1-1, with TRBD1 matching 9 bases. The CDR3 has 14 residues. CDR1 SGHVS and CDR2 FQNEAQ come from the germline V gene. Trimming cost V 6 bases and J 1 base; bases outside gene matches: 3. The CDR3 DNA sequence: TGTGCCAGCAGTGGGACAGGGCCGAACACTGAAGCTTTCTTT. It yields the protein CASSGTGPNTEAFF.

The genes are TRBV2 and TRBJ2-3, with 8 nucleotides matching TRBD2. The length of the CDR3 is 16 residues. V shed 5 bases and J 5 bases; nucleotides not matched to a gene: 12. Germline V gene sequence: CDR1 SNHLY, CDR2 FYNNEI. The chain's CDR3 is CASSRERGPRRDTQYF. The CDR3 bases are TGTGCCAGCAGTCGCGAGCGGGGGCCCCGGAGAGATACGCAGTATTTT.

The J gene is TRBJ1-4, the V gene TRBV27; tentative D call: TRBD1 (5 bases). V was trimmed by 7 bases and J by 8 bases, leaving 20 bases between them. Germline loops: CDR1 MNHEY, CDR2 SMNVEV (reference sequence). The CDR3 is 15 residues long. This CDR3 is CASKSARERGEKLFF. CDR3 nucleotides: TGTGCCAGCAAATCGGCTCGGGAGAGGGGCGAAAAACTGTTTTTT.